These 4 T cell receptor beta chains originate from one sample sequenced in a study of coeliac disease. The method was immunoSEQ multiplex PCR; TCRdb's version includes in-frame clones alone and lacks a portion of them. In the table there are around 5,300 clones, around two thirds of which are singletons. Sequences were obtained from lymphocytes from the gut lamina propria. The receptors come from a man in his 70s with active celiac disease.

The gene calls are TRBV7-2 and TRBJ1-5; 10 nucleotides line up with TRBD1. The germline V gene has CDR1 SGHTA and CDR2 FQGNSA. The CDR3 length is 16 residues. The trim removed 5 bases at V and 7 bases at J, leaving 11 bases unmatched. CDR3 nucleotides: TGTGCCAGCAGCCCGTTGACAGGGGGCGTAGGACAGCCCCAGCATTTT. Translated: CASSPLTGGVGQPQHF.

This sequence joins TRBV7-2 and TRBJ1-6, with D perhaps matching TRBD1 (5 bases). CDR1 is SGHTA, CDR2 FQGNSA, per germline. CDR3 length: 15 residues. V lost 3 bases to trimming and J lost 6 bases, with 12 bases between them. The DNA for the CDR3 is TGTGCCAGCAGCTTTTTTACAGGAGTTAATTCACCCCTCCACTTT. The encoded protein is CASSFFTGVNSPLHF.

The gene calls are TRBV27 and TRBJ2-7; the match to TRBD1 covers 11 bases. The germline V gene encodes CDR1 MNHEY and CDR2 SMNVEV (reference sequence). V dropped 6 bases and J dropped 4; count of bases not matched to a gene: 8. The CDR3 length is 15 residues. The CDR3 region is CASSRTGTGGYEQYF. The CDR3 DNA follows: TGTGCCAGCAGCCGAACCGGGACAGGGGGTTACGAGCAGTACTTC.

The rearrangement joins TRBV4-1 to TRBJ1-5; D is unclear. Germline V gene lookup returns CDR1 MGHRA and CDR2 YSYEKL. The CDR3 covers 14 residues. With 1 base removed from V and 6 bases from J, the gap between germline ends came to 10 bases. The CDR3 DNA is TGCGCCAGCAGCCAAGGGCAGGTCGGTCAGCCCCAGCATTTT. Its translation is CASSQGQVGQPQHF.